Listed here are 7 T cell receptor beta chains from one sample, sequenced in a study of shared T cell receptors in the human thymus. The table came from immunoSEQ multiplex PCR; TCRdb's copy has only in-frame clones and leaves some out. The data contain some 720,000 clones, approximately 88% of them singletons. These records were also assigned to another study, of human thymus T cells.

Source material: thymocytes. These receptors were taken from a boy younger than two with a congenital heart defect.

V is TRBV7-9 and J is TRBJ2-1, with 9 bases matching TRBD2. V was clipped by 5 bases and J by 8 bases; unmatched bases: 7. CDR3 length: 14 amino acids. Germline values: CDR1 SEHNR, CDR2 FQNEAQ (reference sequence). The CDR3 sequence is CASSGGRAGDEQFF. For the CDR3, the DNA is TGTGCCAGCAGCGGCGGGAGGGCCGGGGATGAGCAGTTCTTC.

This rearrangement joins TRBV5-4 to TRBJ1-1, with 7 bases matching TRBD1. Germline loops: CDR1 SGHNT, CDR2 YYREEE (reference sequence). The CDR3 length is 14 residues. J was trimmed by 6 bases and V by 4 bases; bases with no gene match: 9. This CDR3 reads CASSALQGLAEAFF. CDR3 nucleotides: TGTGCCAGCAGCGCCTTACAGGGGTTGGCTGAAGCTTTCTTT.

This clone was detected only once. The chain recombines TRBV4-2 with TRBJ2-3, with 10 nucleotides matching TRBD2. This CDR3 spans 17 amino acids. Trimming took 3 bases from V and 2 from J; bases not matched to a gene: 8. Germline V gives CDR1 LGHNA, CDR2 YNFKEQ. CDR3 DNA sequence: TGTGCCAGCAGCCACCGGACTAGCGGCTGGGACACAGATACGCAGTATTTT. Residues: CASSHRTSGWDTDTQYF.

The CDR3 loop is CASSIRGGSRAALAKNIQYF. CDR3 bases: TGTGCCAGTAGTATTAGGGGGGGGAGCAGGGCGGCCCTAGCCAAAAACATTCAGTACTTC. The rearrangement joins TRBV19 to TRBJ2-4, with D tentatively TRBD2 (7 bases). The CDR3 covers 20 residues. CDR1 is LNHDA and CDR2 is SQIVND in the germline V gene (reference sequence). V lost 3 bases to trimming and J lost 0 bases, with 24 bases between them.

This sequence joins TRBV11-2 and TRBJ2-2, with 7 bases that match TRBD1. Germline trimming cut 6 bases from V and 5 bases from J; bases unmatched to any gene: 12. Germline assignment: CDR1 SGHAT and CDR2 FQNNGV. This CDR3 has 16 residues. The CDR3 here is CASSPQGPPHTGELFF. The CDR3 bases are TGTGCCAGCAGTCCACAGGGGCCGCCCCATACCGGGGAGCTGTTTTTT.

The chain links TRBV5-6 to TRBJ2-1; the match to TRBD2 covers 14 bases. CDR3 size: 17 residues. Per germline, CDR1 SGHDT and CDR2 YYEEEE. With 4 bases clipped from V and 2 bases from J, the junction kept 5 bases outside the gene matches. CDR3 coding DNA: TGTGCCAGCAGCCCTGGGACTAGCGGGAGCCCCTACAATGAGCAGTTCTTC. It specifies CASSPGTSGSPYNEQFF.

The chain has TRBV5-8 and TRBJ1-5, with 9 bases lining up with TRBD1. CDR3 length: 16 residues. V lost 1 base and J lost 6; bases outside the gene matches: 8. Germline CDR1 reads SGHTS; CDR2 reads YDEGEE. The CDR3 loop is CASSLLVDRGGQPQHF. The CDR3 DNA reads TGTGCCAGCAGCTTGCTTGTGGACAGGGGAGGTCAGCCCCAGCATTTT. The full variable domain, its missing parts supplied by reference TRBV5-8 and TRBJ1-5, is EAGVTQSPTHLIKTRGQQATLRCSPISGHTSVYWYQQALGLGLQFLLWYDEGEERNRGNFPPRFSGRQFPNYSSELNVNALELEDSALYLCASSLLVDRGGQPQHFGDGTRLSIL.